The sample holds a few counts of the clone carrying this T cell receptor (beta chain). What it binds is not known. Germline CDR1 is SGHTA and CDR2 is FQGTGA. The V gene end was trimmed by 8 bases and the J gene end by 2 bases; junction bases not matched to a gene: 10. This CDR3 region has 15 residues. This sample is drawn from a study of blood T cells in healthy people across ages. Donation came from healthy Caucasian individuals in Russia who were aged about 6 to 90. The study isolated at least 7 million PBMCs from each sample. Study-wide points: Any conclusive comparison of naive versus antigen-experienced cells was prevented by using unsorted PBMCs. Fewer expanded clones and more diversity marked long-lived versus aged donors.

With a J-beta primer mix and a sample-barcoded 5' primer, a second PCR ran about 7 to 11 cycles. TCRdb reprocessed the 5' RACE reads via MiXCR and lists one record per CDR3 protein. The sample has some 1.5 million distinct CDR3 sequences, 25% to 30% seen once. The TCR was taken from a woman in her twenties or thirties in good health. The chain links TRBV7-3 to TRBJ2-3, with 7 bases fitting TRBD2. The sequenced sample was blood. The CDR3 DNA follows: TGTGCCAGCCATCCCGGGGGGAGTACCACAGATACGCAGTATTTT. Amino acids: CASHPGGSTTDTQYF. Using reference TRBV7-3 and TRBJ2-3 for the parts outside the CDR3, the full variable domain is GAGVSQTPSNKVTEKGKYVELRCDPISGHTALYWYRQSLGQGPEFLIYFQGTGAADDSGLPNDRFFAVRPEGSVSTLKIQRTERGDSAVYLCASHPGGSTTDTQYFGPGTRLTVL.